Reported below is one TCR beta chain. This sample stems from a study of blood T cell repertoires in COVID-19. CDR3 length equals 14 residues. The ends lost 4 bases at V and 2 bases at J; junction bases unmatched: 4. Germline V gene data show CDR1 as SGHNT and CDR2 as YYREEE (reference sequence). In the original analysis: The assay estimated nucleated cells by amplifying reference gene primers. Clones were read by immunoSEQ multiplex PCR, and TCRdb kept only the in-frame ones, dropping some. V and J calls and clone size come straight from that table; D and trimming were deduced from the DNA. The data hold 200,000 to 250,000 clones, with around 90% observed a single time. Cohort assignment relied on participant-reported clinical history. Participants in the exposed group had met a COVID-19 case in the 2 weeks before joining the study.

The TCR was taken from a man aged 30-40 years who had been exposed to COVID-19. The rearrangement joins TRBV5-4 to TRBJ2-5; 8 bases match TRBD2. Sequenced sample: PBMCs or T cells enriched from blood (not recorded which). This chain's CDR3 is CASSTGGEQETQYF. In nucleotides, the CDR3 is TGTGCCAGCAGCACCGGGGGGGAGCAAGAGACCCAGTACTTC.